What follows are 8 T cell receptor beta chains derived from one specimen sequenced in a study of human thymus T cells. Thymus was obtained from resections taken during corrective heart surgery. Assay: immunoSEQ multiplex PCR; the TCRdb copy retains only in-frame clones and omits some. The sample has some 130,000 clones; around 94% are singletons. Sequenced material: thymus tissue. The receptors derive from a boy in the first two years of life with a congenital heart defect but otherwise immunologically healthy.

This chain links TRBV11-2 with TRBJ1-5, with 8 nucleotides matching TRBD1. The V segment lost 2 bases and the J segment 8 bases; nucleotides outside the gene matches: 8. The CDR3 consists of 15 residues. CDR1 and CDR2 (germline): SGHAT, FQNNGV. CDR3 sequence: CASSLRGQGAEPQHF. In DNA, the CDR3 is TGTGCCAGCAGCTTAAGAGGGCAGGGGGCAGAGCCCCAGCATTTT.

The rearrangement uses TRBV2 and TRBJ2-2; TRBD2 aligns across 9 bases. With V trimmed by 7 bases and J by 2 bases, 5 bases remained unmatched. The CDR3 has 15 residues. Germline-derived CDR1 and CDR2 are SNHLY and FYNNEI. This CDR3 is CASTAGGVNTGELFF. CDR3 nucleotides: TGTGCCAGCACCGCGGGGGGGGTAAACACCGGGGAGCTGTTTTTT.

The V gene is TRBV28, the J gene TRBJ1-6, with D possibly being TRBD1 (5 bases). V was cut by 1 base and J by 9 bases, with 16 bases left in between. This CDR3 comprises 16 residues. Germline V gene lookup returns CDR1 MDHEN and CDR2 SYDVKM. The CDR3 DNA reads as TGTGCCAGCAGTTTATATGGGTGGGGCATAATTTCACCCCTCCACTTT. This codes for CASSLYGWGIISPLHF.

Here the CDR3 reads CAWGGQGPFF. CDR3 coding DNA: TGTGCCTGGGGAGGACAGGGGCCTTTCTTT. V usage is TRBV30 and J usage is TRBJ1-1, with TRBD1 identical over 9 bases. The V and J ends lost 5 bases and 12 bases, in that order; junction bases with no gene match: 4. Germline V gene lookup returns CDR1 GTSNPN and CDR2 SVGIG (reference sequence). The CDR3 is 10 amino acids.

In DNA, the CDR3 is TGCGCCAGCAGCTTTGAGGGGAGGGTAAGAACCTACGAGCAGTACTTC. This encodes CASSFEGRVRTYEQYF. This chain links TRBV5-1 with TRBJ2-7, with 7 nucleotides matching TRBD2. With 2 bases clipped from V and 2 bases from J, the junction kept 10 bases outside the gene matches. Looked up from germline, CDR1 is SGHRS and CDR2 is YFSETQ. The CDR3 is made up of 16 amino acids.

This rearrangement joins TRBV30 to TRBJ1-4; D ambiguous. Germline loops: CDR1 GTSNPN, CDR2 SVGIG (reference sequence). CDR3 size: 15 residues. V was cut by 7 bases and J by 0 bases, with 15 bases left in between. CDR3 sequence (DNA): TGTGCCTCGAGGTGGGGATCCACAACTAATGAAAAACTGTTTTTT. It translates to CASRWGSTTNEKLFF.

DNA for the CDR3: TGTGCCAGCAGCTTACCTAGCGGGGGCCCGATTTCCACCGGGGAGCTGTTTTTT. Protein product: CASSLPSGGPISTGELFF. V and J are TRBV7-2 and TRBJ2-2, with TRBD2 matching over 10 bases. Trimming cost V 2 bases and J 4 bases; bases outside gene matches: 10. Germline V CDR1 and CDR2: SGHTA, FQGNSA. The CDR3 totals 18 residues.

This clone was observed a single time. The chain joins TRBV4-3 to TRBJ1-1, with 8 bases identical to TRBD1. The V and J ends lost 4 bases and 4 bases, in that order; junction bases with no gene match: 26. The germline CDR1 and CDR2 sequences are LGHNA and YSLEER. The CDR3 is 21 amino acids. The CDR3, as DNA: TGCGCCAGCAGCCTTGACAGGGGCGATCTTGTCCGTGAGGACCTGACCACTGAAGCTTTCTTT. This codes for CASSLDRGDLVREDLTTEAFF.